These 11 T cell receptor beta chains share one sample of origin, sequenced in a study of T cell responses to AZD1222 COVID-19 vaccine (dated by TCRdb to the early 2020s). Libraries were prepared through the immunoSEQ multiplex PCR assay. TCRdb re-hosts the immuneACCESS table, in-frame sequences only. Its copies lack some clones; in the studies checked, an unresolved V gene accounts for under half of them, and the cause for the rest is not known. The sample contains about 110,000 clones, over 90% of them found a single time. The ten largest clones capture 2.9% of the sample. What this sample's time point label stands for: about 28 days (+/-7) after the second vaccine dose. The starting material was peripheral blood, obtained 28 days after the second AZD1222 dose. The receptors shown here come from an adult who received the AZD1222 COVID-19 vaccine.

V gene TRBV7-2 combines with J gene TRBJ2-5, with D uncertain. Germline CDR1 and CDR2: SGHTA and FQGNSA. The CDR3 has 11 amino acids. With 7 bases removed from V and 2 bases from J, the gap between germline ends came to 5 bases. The chain's CDR3 is CASTEQETQYF. The CDR3 DNA follows: TGTGCCAGCACAGAGCAAGAGACCCAGTACTTC. Looking up the rest from reference TRBV7-2 and TRBJ2-5 gives the full variable domain: GAGVSQSPSNKVTEKGKDVELRCDPISGHTALYWYRQSLGQGLEFLIYFQGNSAPDKSGLPSDRFSAERTGGSVSTLTIQRTQQEDSAVYLCASTEQETQYFGPGTRLLVL.

V gene TRBV5-1 combines with J gene TRBJ1-2; D not certain. The CDR3 runs 13 residues. V lost 3 bases, J lost 7 bases, and 13 bases lay in between. CDR1 SGHRS and CDR2 YFSETQ come from the germline V gene. In DNA, the CDR3 is TGCGCCAGCAGCTATGACATTACCATTGGCTACACCTTC. As protein: CASSYDITIGYTF.

The chain links TRBV2 to TRBJ2-3; D not resolved. The length of the CDR3 is 12 residues. Looked up from germline, CDR1 is SNHLY and CDR2 is FYNNEI. Trimming cost V 7 bases and J 11 bases, with 16 bases left between them. The CDR3 coding sequence is TGTGCCAGCAATAGGGCCCGGCTTGGGCAGTATTTT. Translation gives CASNRARLGQYF.

The rearrangement links TRBV5-1 to TRBJ2-7; TRBD2 is a possible D gene (6 bases). Trimming pared 4 bases from V and 5 bases from J, leaving 19 bases between. This CDR3 spans 15 amino acids. The V gene's germline CDR1 is SGHRS and CDR2 YFSETQ. The CDR3 bases are TGCGCCAGCAGCCTACCCGGGAGTCCCGGGGACGAGCAGTACTTC. Amino acids: CASSLPGSPGDEQYF. Variable domain in full (rest from reference TRBV5-1 and TRBJ2-7): KAGVTQTPRYLIKTRGQQVTLSCSPISGHRSVSWYQQTPGQGLQFLFEYFSETQRNKGNFPGRFSGRQFSNSRSEMNVSTLELGDSALYLCASSLPGSPGDEQYFGPGTRLTVT.

This chain connects TRBV4-1 to TRBJ1-2; D call uncertain. Germline V gives CDR1 MGHRA, CDR2 YSYEKL. CDR3 length equals 14 residues. V gave up 0 bases and J gave up 6 bases, with 11 bases separating them. The CDR3 here is CASSQDPHKDGYTF. For the CDR3, the DNA is TGCGCCAGCAGCCAAGATCCCCACAAGGATGGCTACACCTTC.

The chain combines TRBV19 with TRBJ1-2, with TRBD1 matching over 9 bases. The CDR3 consists of 15 residues. Germline CDR1 is LNHDA and CDR2 is SQIVND (reference sequence). Trimming cost V 4 bases and J 2 bases; bases outside gene matches: 5. DNA of the CDR3: TGTGCCAGTAGTAACACCGGGACAGGGAACTATGGCTACACCTTC. Translation gives CASSNTGTGNYGYTF. Using reference TRBV19 and TRBJ1-2 for the parts outside the CDR3, the full variable domain is DGGITQSPKYLFRKEGQNVTLSCEQNLNHDAMYWYRQDPGQGLRLIYYSQIVNDFQKGDIAEGYSVSREKKESFPLTVTSAQKNPTAFYLCASSNTGTGNYGYTFGSGTRLTVV.

The chain is built from TRBV3-1 (or the pseudogene TRBV3-2) and TRBJ1-2, with TRBD1 matching 9 bases. The V gene end was trimmed by 5 bases and the J gene end by 8 bases; junction bases not matched to a gene: 12. The germline gives CDR1 LGHDT, CDR2 YNNKEL (reference sequence). This CDR3 spans 15 amino acids. The CDR3 DNA follows: TGTGCCAGCAGCTTCAATTTACAGGGGGCGCGGGGCTACACCTTC. Its translation: CASSFNLQGARGYTF.

The sample holds one count of this clone. The chain combines TRBV6-5 with TRBJ2-1; a weak D match, TRBD2 (5 bases). This CDR3 region has 13 residues. CDR1 MNHEY and CDR2 SVGAGI come from the germline V gene. Trimming left V 5 bases short and J 4 bases short, with 9 bases between. In DNA, the CDR3 is TGTGCCAGCAGTCTCACGGGGTACAATGAGCAGTTCTTC. Translating it yields CASSLTGYNEQFF.

The chain employs TRBV10-2 and TRBJ2-3; no definite D call. The germline V and J ends were trimmed by 10 bases and 2 bases, with 16 bases remaining between them. The CDR3 covers 14 residues. Germline V CDR1 and CDR2: WSHSY, SAAADI. CDR3 sequence: CATIPPGFTDTQYF. CDR3 nucleotides: TGCGCCACTATCCCGCCCGGGTTCACAGATACGCAGTATTTT.

The count of this clone is one. The CDR3 loop is CASSLASYEQYF. The CDR3 DNA sequence: TGTGCCAGCAGCTTAGCCAGCTACGAGCAGTACTTC. V usage is TRBV13 and J usage is TRBJ2-7; D is undetermined. From germline, CDR1 is PRHDT and CDR2 FYEKMQ (reference sequence). The V gene lost 1 base and the J gene lost 3 bases, with 4 bases spanning the gap. This CDR3 is 12 amino acids long.

The sample holds one count of this clone. The CDR3 region has the DNA TGTGCCAGCTCACCCCAGGGGGAAAAAAAACTGTTTTTT. Encoded protein: CASSPQGEKKLFF. J is TRBJ1-4 and V is TRBV18, with 7 bases aligning to TRBD1. The ends lost 3 bases at V and 9 bases at J; junction bases unmatched: 4. Per the germline V gene, CDR1 is KGHSH and CDR2 is LQKENI. The CDR3 is 13 amino acids.